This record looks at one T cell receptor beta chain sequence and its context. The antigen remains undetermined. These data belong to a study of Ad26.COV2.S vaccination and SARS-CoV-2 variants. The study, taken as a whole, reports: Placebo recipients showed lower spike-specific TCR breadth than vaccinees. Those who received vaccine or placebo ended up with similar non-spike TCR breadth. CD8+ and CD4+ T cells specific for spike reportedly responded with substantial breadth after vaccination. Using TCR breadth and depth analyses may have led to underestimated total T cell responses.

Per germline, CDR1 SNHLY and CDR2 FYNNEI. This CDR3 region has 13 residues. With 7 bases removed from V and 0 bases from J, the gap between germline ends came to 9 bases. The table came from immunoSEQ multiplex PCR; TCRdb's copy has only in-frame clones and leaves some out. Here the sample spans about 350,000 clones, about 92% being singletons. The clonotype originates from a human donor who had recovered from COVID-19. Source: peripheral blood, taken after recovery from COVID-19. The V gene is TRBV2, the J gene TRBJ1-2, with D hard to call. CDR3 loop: CASISAANYGYTF. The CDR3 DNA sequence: TGTGCCAGCATCTCAGCAGCTAACTATGGCTACACCTTC.